This T cell receptor (beta chain) stems from a study of T cell repertoires in aging, cancer and after chemotherapy. Peripheral blood genomic DNA, not sorted cells or RNA, was the template. A mixed TRB-A/B primer pool amplified rearranged TRB by multiplex touch-down PCR. In TCRdb, the multiplex PCR reads were re-called with MiXCR into one record per CDR3 protein. The sample includes approximately 620 distinct CDR3 sequences, roughly 35% of them seen just once. This clonotype was obtained from a human donor with a blood cancer. Sequenced input: blood.

CDR3 DNA: TGTGCCAGCAGTTTTTACCCAGCAGGGGCCGGCGGGGAGCTGTTTTTT. Translation gives CASSFYPAGAGGELFF. This rearrangement joins TRBV6-5 to TRBJ2-2; perhaps TRBD1 as D (6 bases). CDR3 length: 16 residues. Trimming left V 4 bases short and J 7 bases short, with 19 bases between. Germline V CDR1 and CDR2: MNHEY, SVGAGI.